This T cell receptor beta chain emerged from a study of T-cell memory formation after mild COVID-19. With regard to this clonotype: The target antigen is unknown.

Overall study results and limits: Contracting CD8+ clones were enriched in EMRA, CD4+ mainly in CM and EM. Memory from before infection featured some responding clones, which suggests cross-reactive memory joined.

Germline V gene lookup returns CDR1 LNHNV and CDR2 YYDKDF (reference sequence). Trimming stripped 0 bases from V and 3 bases from J, with 9 bases between. The CDR3 runs 15 residues. Each CDR3 protein is one row after TCRdb ran MiXCR on the 5' RACE reads. The repertoire holds around 450,000 distinct CDR3 sequences, with 20% to 25% as singletons. The TCR was taken from an adult woman who had mild COVID-19 (a few samples of this study predate the infection). Cell type and time point are not known. The chain recombines TRBV15 with TRBJ1-5; D is perhaps TRBD1 (5 bases). Material for sequencing was PBMCs or a T cell subset sorted from them (not recorded which). The CDR3 sequence: CATSRDPGNNQPQHF. The CDR3 DNA reads as TGTGCCACCAGCAGAGATCCAGGGAACAATCAGCCCCAGCATTTT.